These 8 T cell receptor beta chains were all obtained from the same sample, sequenced in a study of T cell responses to AZD1222 COVID-19 vaccine. Profiled with immunoSEQ multiplex PCR; TCRdb holds only in-frame clones, not every one. In the table there are 100,000 to 140,000 clones, around 92% of which are singletons. The sequencing used peripheral blood, collected 28 days after the second AZD1222 dose. The receptors were sampled from an adult who received the AZD1222 COVID-19 vaccine.

This clone appeared a single time. V and J are TRBV4-1 and TRBJ2-2, with D perhaps TRBD1 or TRBD2 (5 bases each). The CDR3 consists of 19 residues. The V end lost 1 base, the J end lost 5 bases, and 23 bases lay between the germline ends. Germline CDR1 reads MGHRA; CDR2 reads YSYEKL. CDR3 residues: CASSQARMYPGRWTGELFF. CDR3 coding DNA: TGCGCCAGCAGCCAAGCCCGGATGTACCCGGGACGTTGGACCGGGGAGCTGTTTTTT.

J is TRBJ2-7 and V is TRBV6-5; D unclear. V lost 6 bases, J lost 0 bases, and 9 bases lay in between. CDR1 MNHEY and CDR2 SVGAGI come from the germline V gene. The CDR3 loop spans 13 amino acids. This chain's CDR3 is CASSVGLSYEQYF. CDR3 coding DNA: TGTGCCAGCAGCGTGGGTCTCTCCTACGAGCAGTACTTC.

The chain has TRBV11-2 and TRBJ1-6; 7 positions match TRBD1. Per the germline V gene, CDR1 is SGHAT and CDR2 is FQNNGV. Germline trimming cut 3 bases from V and 8 bases from J; bases unmatched to any gene: 1. The CDR3 extends over 13 amino acids. The CDR3 DNA reads TGTGCCAGCAGCTTCACAGGGGATTCACCCCTCCACTTT. This encodes CASSFTGDSPLHF.

V is TRBV27 and J is TRBJ2-7, with TRBD1 matching 10 bases. In germline, CDR1 is MNHEY, CDR2 SMNVEV (reference sequence). The V and J ends lost 4 bases and 7 bases, in that order; junction bases with no gene match: 13. There are 16 residues in the CDR3. The DNA for the CDR3 is TGTGCCAGCAGTTGGGTGATTGGGACAGGGGTGGGAGAGCAGTACTTC. Its translation: CASSWVIGTGVGEQYF.

V and J are TRBV19 and TRBJ2-7, with D possibly being TRBD1 (6 bases). Trimming shortened V by 2 bases and J by 2 bases, and 13 bases separated the two germline ends. This CDR3 comprises 15 residues. The germline gives CDR1 LNHDA, CDR2 SQIVND (reference sequence). CDR3 sequence: CASSISGGRPYEQYF. In DNA, the CDR3 is TGTGCCAGTAGTATAAGTGGGGGCAGGCCCTACGAGCAGTACTTC.

The chain carries TRBV4-3 and TRBJ1-4; 7 bases map to TRBD1. Germline V lookup: CDR1 LGHNA, CDR2 YSLEER. The CDR3 covers 16 residues. V lost 0 bases and J lost 5; bases outside the gene matches: 6. The CDR3 loop reads CASSQDGAGGNEKLFF. The DNA of the CDR3 is TGCGCCAGCAGCCAAGATGGGGCAGGGGGAAATGAAAAACTGTTTTTT.

The chain carries TRBV7-2 and TRBJ1-1; D uncertain. V shed 1 base and J shed 8 bases, with 11 bases lying between them. Germline CDR1 and CDR2: SGHTA and FQGNSA. CDR3 size: 13 residues. In nucleotides, the CDR3 is TGTGCCAGCAGCTTAGGGAGACGACCCGAAGCTTTCTTT. The encoded protein is CASSLGRRPEAFF.

CDR3 sequence reads: CASSLYSGFSYEQYF. DNA for the CDR3: TGTGCCAGCAGCTTATATTCGGGTTTCTCCTACGAGCAGTACTTC. The chain links TRBV7-3 to TRBJ2-7; unclear D gene. With 2 bases removed from V and 0 bases from J, the gap between germline ends came to 11 bases. CDR3 length: 15 amino acids. Looked up from germline, CDR1 is SGHTA and CDR2 is FQGTGA.